This is a list of T cell receptor beta chains from one sample in a study of cytomegalovirus exposure and HLA in healthy donors. The table came from immunoSEQ multiplex PCR; TCRdb's copy has only in-frame clones and leaves some out. The sample has around 150,000 clones, about three quarters seen once. Material for sequencing was PBMCs. Source of these receptors: a man aged 45-65 years in good health and CMV-seropositive. The CDR3 runs from the conserved cysteine through the conserved F or W. D genes are given only for firm matches. The size field is filled for only some rows; it gives once, few, many or a size class.

.	.	TRBV7-8	TRBJ2-6	CASSSEGIGAGANVLTF	TGTGCCAGCAGCTCAGAGGGTATCGGGGCTGGGGCCAACGTCCTGACTTTC
.	.	TRBV11-2	TRBJ2-3	CASSFDTGTTGADTQYF	TGTGCCAGCAGCTTCGACACCGGGACCACGGGGGCAGATACGCAGTATTTT
.	.	TRBV19	TRBJ1-5	CASTMRENQPQHF	TGTGCCAGTACGATGAGGGAGAATCAGCCCCAGCATTTT
.	TRBD1	TRBV28	TRBJ1-5	CASSLSDRDNQPQHF	TGTGCCAGCAGTTTATCGGACAGGGATAATCAGCCCCAGCATTTT
.	.	TRBV5-6	TRBJ2-1	CASSGGLGDNEQFF	TGTGCCAGCAGTGGGGGGTTAGGCGACAATGAGCAGTTCTTC
few	TRBD1	TRBV6-1	TRBJ1-2	CASRPGTGLPGYTF	TGTGCCAGCAGACCCGGGACAGGTCTTCCTGGCTACACCTTC
once	.	TRBV27	TRBJ2-1	CASSSGHQSYNEQFF	TGTGCCAGCAGTTCGGGACACCAGTCCTACAATGAGCAGTTCTTC
.	.	TRBV25-1	TRBJ2-5	CASSEWAPGETQYF	TGTGCCAGCAGTGAATGGGCCCCGGGGGAGACCCAGTACTTC
.	TRBD2	TRBV28	TRBJ2-3	CASSDRTSGVTDTQYF	TGTGCCAGCAGTGACCGGACTAGCGGAGTCACAGATACGCAGTATTTT
.	.	TRBV28	TRBJ1-6	CASSSGYNSPLHF	TGTGCCAGCAGCTCAGGATATAATTCACCCCTCCACTTT
once	.	TRBV2	TRBJ2-5	CASSGTWKETQYF	TGTGCCAGCAGTGGGACTTGGAAAGAGACCCAGTACTTC
.	.	TRBV11-2	TRBJ2-5	CASSLVEGLIVQETQYF	TGTGCCAGCAGCTTAGTTGAGGGACTGATAGTTCAAGAGACCCAGTACTTC
few	.	TRBV7-2	TRBJ2-3	CASSFDSRGTDTQYF	TGTGCCAGCAGCTTCGACAGCAGGGGTACAGATACGCAGTATTTT
.	TRBD1	TRBV5-6	TRBJ2-4	CASSLGQGANIQYF	TGTGCCAGCAGCTTGGGACAGGGGGCAAACATTCAGTACTTC
.	TRBD2	TRBV5-1	TRBJ2-3	CARGEPGLAGGLTDTQYF	TGCGCCAGAGGGGAACCGGGACTAGCGGGGGGGCTGACAGATACGCAGTATTTT
.	TRBD2	TRBV27	TRBJ2-7	CASSLGGPPYEQYF	TGTGCCAGCAGTTTGGGAGGGCCCCCCTACGAGCAGTACTTC